Listed below are T cell receptor beta chains from one sample, sequenced in a study of blood T cell repertoires in COVID-19. Some clones are missing from TCRdb's copy, which holds only in-frame ones; the method was immunoSEQ multiplex PCR. The sample lists around 170,000 clones, around four fifths seen once, with roughly 6.1% in the top ten. Sample: peripheral blood. The origin of the receptors is a woman between 40 and 55 years old with acute or convalescent COVID-19. Both conserved end residues are part of each CDR3. Fields, in order: J gene, D gene, V gene, clone size, CDR3 length, CDR3 protein, CDR3 DNA. D genes are given only for firm matches. Some rows have no size entry. The others give once, few or many, or a class for an expanded clone.

>TRBJ1-2|TRBD1|TRBV30|-|15
CAWDWTGGRGYGYTF
TGTGCCTGGGATTGGACAGGGGGTCGGGGCTATGGCTACACCTTC
>TRBJ1-1|TRBD1|TRBV18|-|14
CASSPGQGKLGAFF
TGTGCCAGCTCACCAGGACAGGGTAAGCTTGGAGCTTTCTTT
>TRBJ1-1|-|TRBV7-9|-|16
CASSLARQTRNTEAFF
TGTGCCAGCAGCTTAGCAAGACAGACCCGAAACACTGAAGCTTTCTTT
>TRBJ1-2|-|TRBV3-1/TRBV3-2|-|14
CASSPHGVGYGYTF
TGTGCCAGCAGCCCTCATGGAGTCGGGTATGGCTACACCTTC
>TRBJ2-7|-|TRBV5-4|-|12
CASSSGVYEQYF
TGTGCCAGCAGCTCGGGAGTCTACGAGCAGTACTTC
>TRBJ2-1|TRBD2|TRBV2|-|14
CATHGTRSYNEQFF
TGTGCCACCCACGGGACTAGATCTTACAATGAGCAGTTCTTC
>TRBJ2-3|-|TRBV19|-|13
CASDDGDTDTQYF
TGTGCCAGTGACGACGGAGACACAGATACGCAGTATTTT
>TRBJ1-5|-|TRBV6-1|-|14
CASSETEGGQPQHF
TGTGCCAGCAGTGAGACAGAAGGCGGTCAGCCCCAGCATTTT
>TRBJ2-1|TRBD1|TRBV7-3|-|17
CASSRTGGLSSYNEQFF
TGTGCCAGCAGCAGGACAGGGGGTCTTAGCTCCTACAATGAGCAGTTCTTC
>TRBJ2-1|TRBD2|TRBV6-4|-|16
CAKKGTSGRGDNEQFF
TGTGCCAAAAAAGGGACTAGCGGGAGGGGGGACAATGAGCAGTTCTTC
>TRBJ2-2|TRBD2|TRBV10-2|-|17
CASSVKREVRNTGELFF
TGCGCCAGCAGTGTAAAGCGGGAGGTTAGGAACACCGGGGAGCTGTTTTTT
>TRBJ1-4|-|TRBV27|once|15
CASSFIGQPNEKLFF
TGTGCCAGCAGTTTTATAGGACAACCAAATGAAAAACTGTTTTTT
>TRBJ2-3|-|TRBV2|-|16
CASRLTGGASTDTQYF
TGTGCCAGCAGGCTTACAGGCGGAGCTAGCACAGATACGCAGTATTTT
>TRBJ2-7|-|TRBV15|few|16
CATSRDRGTGSYEQYF
TGTGCCACCAGCAGAGATCGGGGGACGGGGTCCTACGAGCAGTACTTC
>TRBJ1-6|-|TRBV6-1|-|14
CASSESTYNSPLHF
TGTGCCAGCAGTGAAAGCACCTACAATTCACCCCTCCACTTT
>TRBJ1-1|-|TRBV18|few|13
CASSLRGEAEAFF
TGTGCCAGCTCACTCCGGGGAGAGGCTGAAGCTTTCTTT
>TRBJ1-4|-|TRBV18|-|14
CASSPQGGNEKLFF
TGTGCCAGCTCACCACAAGGCGGTAATGAAAAACTGTTTTTT
>TRBJ2-3|-|TRBV9|-|15
CASSVDSGSTDTQYF
TGTGCCAGCAGCGTAGATTCAGGGAGCACAGATACGCAGTATTTT
>TRBJ2-5|-|TRBV20-1|-|11
CSARLQETQYF
TGCAGTGCTAGACTACAAGAGACCCAGTACTTC
>TRBJ2-7|TRBD2|TRBV6-5|-|12
CATTWGGREQYF
TGTGCCACTACCTGGGGGGGTAGGGAGCAGTACTTC
>TRBJ2-3|-|TRBV4-1|-|14
CASSQKRLIGEQYF
TGCGCCAGCAGCCAAAAGAGGCTCATCGGGGAGCAGTATTTT
>TRBJ2-7|TRBD1|TRBV10-3|-|15
CAISRTGTDNYEQYF
TGTGCCATCAGTCGAACCGGGACAGACAACTACGAGCAGTACTTC
>TRBJ2-7|TRBD1|TRBV28|once|13
CASRPGGSYEQYF
TGTGCCAGCAGGCCAGGGGGCTCCTACGAGCAGTACTTC
>TRBJ2-2|-|TRBV4-1|-|17
CASSQGAGRTNTGELFF
TGCGCCAGCAGCCAAGGAGCAGGGCGGACGAACACCGGGGAGCTGTTTTTT
>TRBJ1-3|TRBD1|TRBV7-2|-|15
CASSRQTGSGNTIYF
TGTGCCAGCAGCCGTCAGACAGGGTCTGGAAACACCATATATTTT
>TRBJ1-4|-|TRBV24-1|-|13
CATQRAGGEKLFF
TGTGCCACTCAAAGAGCAGGTGGTGAAAAACTGTTTTTT
>TRBJ2-2|TRBD1|TRBV25-1|-|14
CATSNRGHTGELFF
TGTGCCACCTCAAACAGGGGACACACCGGGGAGCTGTTTTTT
>TRBJ1-1|TRBD1|TRBV7-6|-|16
CASSAPGQGVSTEAFF
TGTGCCAGCAGCGCACCGGGACAGGGAGTAAGCACTGAAGCTTTCTTT
>TRBJ2-7|-|TRBV3-1/TRBV3-2|-|13
CASSQSLEYEQYF
TGTGCCAGCAGCCAAAGCCTAGAGTACGAGCAGTACTTC
>TRBJ1-2|-|TRBV4-1|-|16
CASSQGTGSTSYGYTF
TGCGCCAGCAGCCAGGGTACAGGATCTACATCCTATGGCTACACCTTC
>TRBJ1-5|TRBD1|TRBV19|-|16
CASSIGTTGPYQPQHF
TGTGCCAGTAGTATAGGGACGACAGGGCCCTATCAGCCCCAGCATTTT
>TRBJ1-2|TRBD1|TRBV7-9|many|15
CASSFVQGQGAGYTF
TGTGCCAGCAGCTTCGTCCAAGGACAGGGGGCTGGCTACACCTTC
>TRBJ2-1|-|TRBV30|-|12
CAWKPRGNEQFF
TGTGCCTGGAAGCCCAGGGGCAATGAGCAGTTCTTC
>TRBJ1-1|-|TRBV5-6|-|16
CASSLGPPRPNTEAFF
TGTGCCAGCAGCTTGGGTCCGCCCAGGCCGAACACTGAAGCTTTCTTT
>TRBJ2-2|TRBD1|TRBV30|-|15
CAWSGDRGDTGELFF
TGTGCCTGGAGCGGGGACAGGGGAGACACCGGGGAGCTGTTTTTT
>TRBJ2-3|TRBD2|TRBV5-1|-|18
CAVLGGREGGSPTDTQYF
TGCGCCGTCCTTGGGGGGAGAGAGGGAGGGAGTCCCACAGATACGCAGTATTTT
>TRBJ2-5|-|TRBV7-2|-|14
CASSLRRQPGTQYF
TGTGCCAGCAGCTTACGACGCCAACCGGGGACCCAGTACTTC